Listed below are T cell receptor beta chains from one sample, sequenced in a study of PD-1 blockade in classical Hodgkin lymphoma. TCRdb's copy holds only in-frame clones and misses some; the assay was immunoSEQ multiplex PCR. The sample carries 90,000 to 140,000 clones, roughly nine tenths recorded once. Sample: peripheral blood mononuclear cells (PBMCs), taken before the fourth cycle of nivolumab. All receptors derive from a human donor with classical Hodgkin lymphoma. Both conserved end residues are part of each CDR3. The order of the fields is V gene, clone size, D gene, J gene, CDR3 DNA, CDR3 protein. A D gene is named only where the DNA matches it firmly. Not all rows give a size; the values are once, few, many and, for expanded clones, a class.

TRBV6-5,-,-,TRBJ2-5,TGTGCCAGCAGTTACCGGGGACAAGAGACCCAGTACTTC,CASSYRGQETQYF
TRBV2,-,TRBD2,TRBJ2-3,TGTGCCAGCAACTTCCCAGCGGGAGGGAGAGCAGATACGCAGTATTTT,CASNFPAGGRADTQYF
TRBV7-9,-,-,TRBJ2-5,TGTGCCAGCAGCTTAGTTGGGCTGGGCAGGGGAGGGGAGACCCAGTACTTC,CASSLVGLGRGGETQYF
TRBV19,-,TRBD2,TRBJ2-3,TGTGCCAGTTCGGGGGCCAACTTGCTACTAGCGGGAGGCGGTACGCAGTATTTT,CASSGANLLLAGGGTQYF
TRBV5-6,-,-,TRBJ2-7,TGTGCCAGCAACTCAGATGCGGATTACGAGCAGTACTTC,CASNSDADYEQYF
TRBV5-6,-,-,TRBJ1-5,TGTGCCAGCAGCTTTTCCGGGCAGCCCCAGCATTTT,CASSFSGQPQHF
TRBV5-1,-,-,TRBJ1-1,TGCGCCAGCAGCTTGAATGGGGGAGGCAACACTGAAGCTTTCTTT,CASSLNGGGNTEAFF
TRBV6-5,-,TRBD1,TRBJ1-1,TGTGCCAGCAGCGGGACAGGGAAGACCACTGAAGCTTTCTTT,CASSGTGKTTEAFF
TRBV2,-,-,TRBJ2-1,TGTGCCAGCAGTGATGGGGGGAGCAATGAGCAGTTCTTC,CASSDGGSNEQFF
TRBV4-2,-,-,TRBJ2-1,TGTGCCAGCAGCCAAGGGGGTGCGGGACGATGGAATGAGCAGTTCTTC,CASSQGGAGRWNEQFF
TRBV18,-,TRBD2,TRBJ2-3,TGTGCCAGCTCACCGAGTAGCGGGAGGAGAAGCACAGATACGCAGTATTTT,CASSPSSGRRSTDTQYF
TRBV5-6,many,TRBD2,TRBJ2-3,TGTGCCAGCAGCTTTGTTGGGGCGGGAGGCAAACAGTATTTT,CASSFVGAGGKQYF
TRBV7-9,-,-,TRBJ2-7,TGTGCCAGCAGCCCGGACAGTGCCTACGAGCAGTACTTC,CASSPDSAYEQYF
TRBV27,-,TRBD2,TRBJ2-5,TGTGCCAGCAGTCCCCGGCCGGGACTAGCGGGAGTAAGCCAAGAGACCCAGTACTTC,CASSPRPGLAGVSQETQYF
TRBV6-4,-,-,TRBJ2-3,TGTGCCAGCAGTGACGGGCAGGGAGGGGGAGAAGATACGCAGTATTTT,CASSDGQGGGEDTQYF
TRBV14,-,TRBD2,TRBJ2-7,TGTGCCAGCAGCCAAGAGTTGAGCGGGAGGCCCCACGAGCAGTACTTC,CASSQELSGRPHEQYF
TRBV5-4,-,TRBD2,TRBJ2-5,TGTGCCAGCAGCGGAGGGACTAGCCTGGTCGAGACCCAGTACTTC,CASSGGTSLVETQYF
TRBV6-1,-,-,TRBJ2-3,TGTGCCAGCAGTGAACAGCGGGGCACAGATACGCAGTATTTT,CASSEQRGTDTQYF
TRBV15,-,-,TRBJ2-6,TGTGCCACCGGACGGGCCTCTGGGGCCAACGTCCTGACTTTC,CATGRASGANVLTF
TRBV19,-,TRBD1,TRBJ2-1,TGTGCCAGTAGTAACCGACAGGGCGGCAATGAGCAGTTCTTC,CASSNRQGGNEQFF
TRBV11-2,-,-,TRBJ1-4,TGTGCCAGCAGCTTTAAGGGGGTTGAAAAACTGTTTTTT,CASSFKGVEKLFF
TRBV6-6,-,-,TRBJ1-2,TGTGCCAGCAGTCCCCCCGTTGCCCGGGACTATGGCTACACCTTC,CASSPPVARDYGYTF
TRBV7-6,-,-,TRBJ2-1,TGTGCCAGCAGCTCCGACAGGTGGGATGAGCAGTTCTTC,CASSSDRWDEQFF
TRBV5-1,few,-,TRBJ1-5,TGCGCCAGCAGCTTGGGAGGGGGCAATCAGCCCCAGCATTTT,CASSLGGGNQPQHF
TRBV19,-,-,TRBJ2-1,TGTGCCAGTAGTATACTAGGACAATACAATGAGCAGTTCTTC,CASSILGQYNEQFF
TRBV28,-,TRBD1,TRBJ2-7,TGTGCCACCAGGACAGGGACCTCCTACGAGCAGTACTTC,CATRTGTSYEQYF
TRBV11-2,-,-,TRBJ1-3,TGTGCCAGCAGCTTAAATAGGGTTGGAAACACCATATATTTT,CASSLNRVGNTIYF
TRBV18,-,TRBD1,TRBJ2-7,TGTGCCAGCTCACCACCCGGGGGGACAGGGGGCTCCGAGCAGTACTTC,CASSPPGGTGGSEQYF